This TCR beta chain was captured by sequencing in a study of T-cell reconstitution after alpha-beta-depleted transplantation in children. For TCRbeta, the library was prepared with unique molecular identifiers. A single record per CDR3 protein comes from TCRdb applying MiXCR to the PCR reads. The sample consists of hundreds of thousands of distinct CDR3 sequences, less than 15% of them appearing once. Germline CDR1 is MNHEY and CDR2 is SMNVEV (reference sequence). V gave up 5 bases and J gave up 3 bases, with 10 bases separating them. The CDR3 is 13 residues long. The sequencing here drew on PBMCs, taken before TCRalphabeta/CD19-depleted stem cell transplant. This receptor was obtained from a girl aged 2-10 years with congenital amegakaryocytic thrombocytopenia, due to receive a stem cell transplant. The chain couples TRBV27 to TRBJ1-2, with unresolved D. The CDR3: CASSPAPYYGYTF. CDR3 coding DNA: TGTGCCAGCAGTCCCGCCCCATACTATGGCTACACCTTC.